The 26 T cell receptor beta chains given below trace back to one sample, sequenced in a study of T cells in women clearing cervical HPV infection. Libraries were prepared by immunoSEQ multiplex PCR; TCRdb keeps only in-frame clonotypes and omits some of them. The table lists 30,000 or so clones. Sequencing was carried out using blood buffy coat. The receptor set was obtained from a woman between 18 and 70 years old with a cervical HPV16 infection that either progressed to CIN3+ or cleared (not recorded which).

For this clone: The read ends 3 residues before the CDR3 terminus; that terminus is restored from the germline J gene. V gene TRBV5-1 combines with J gene TRBJ1-6, with 7 bases matching TRBD1. From germline, CDR1 is SGHRS and CDR2 YFSETQ. The CDR3 has 15 residues. The V gene end was trimmed by 3 bases and the J gene end by 9 bases; junction bases not matched to a gene: 9. The CDR3 sequence is CASSYGDRVGSPLHF. The DNA read from the CDR3 is TGCGCCAGCAGCTACGGCGACAGGGTTGGTTCACCC.

About this clone: Sequencing ends 3 residues short of the CDR3 end; the germline J gene provides the rest. The gene calls are TRBV7-6 and TRBJ2-3; no clear D. Germline V CDR1 and CDR2: SGHVS, FNYEAQ. Between the trimmed V and J ends, which lost 2 bases and 6 bases, there was a span of 12 bases. This CDR3 has 14 residues. CDR3 bases read: TGTGCCAGCAGCTTATATGAAGCCGGGGATACG. Translation gives CASSLYEAGDT. In full, the CDR3 is CASSLYEAGDTQYF.

Concerning this clone: The CDR3 extends 3 residues past the end of the read, so its final part is completed from the germline J gene. The rearrangement uses TRBV5-4 and TRBJ2-1; D unresolved. V lost 1 base to trimming and J lost 7 bases, with 6 bases between them. Germline V gene data show CDR1 as SGHNT and CDR2 as YYREEE (reference sequence). The CDR3 extends over 12 amino acids. The CDR3 sequence: CASSLQENEQFF. The part of the CDR3 DNA that was read is TGTGCCAGCAGCTTGCAGGAGAATGAG.

Remarks on this clone: The read comes to an end 3 residues before the CDR3 does, leaving the germline J gene to fill in the end. The J gene is TRBJ2-7, the V gene TRBV5-5; D unresolved. V lost 1 base to trimming and J lost 2 bases, with 13 bases between them. The CDR3 extends over 15 amino acids. The V gene's germline CDR1 is SGHKS and CDR2 YYEKEE (reference sequence). CDR3: CASSLLFSIPYEQYF. CDR3 DNA (partial): TGTGCCAGCAGCTTGCTCTTCAGTATCCCCTACGAG. Using reference TRBV5-5 and TRBJ2-7 for the parts outside the CDR3, the full variable domain is DAGVTQSPTHLIKTRGQQVTLRCSPISGHKSVSWYQQVLGQGPQFIFQYYEKEERGRGNFPDRFSARQFPNYSSELNVNALLLGDSALYLCASSLLFSIPYEQYFGPGTRLTVT.

With respect to this clone: Read sequence stops 3 residues before the CDR3 end, and the germline J gene provides the missing end. V is TRBV30 and J is TRBJ2-2, with 8 bases aligning to TRBD1. This CDR3 is 14 amino acids long. CDR1 is GTSNPN, CDR2 SVGIG, per germline (reference sequence). The CDR3 sequence: CAWSPDRVNEKLFF. CDR3 DNA (partial): TGTGCCTGGTCGCCGGACAGGGTTAATGAAAAG.

As for this clone: The CDR3 extends 3 residues past the end of the read, so its final part is completed from the germline J gene. The gene calls are TRBV11-1 and TRBJ2-2; D call uncertain. CDR3 size: 13 residues. CDR1 SGHAT and CDR2 FQDESV come from the germline V gene (reference sequence). V lost 2 bases, J lost 6 bases, and 7 bases lay in between. The CDR3 DNA, read in part, is TGTGCCAGCAGCTTAATAGTACCCGGGGAG. It yields the protein CASSLIVPGE. The full CDR3 reads CASSLIVPGELFF.

Of note for this clone: The read ends 3 residues shy of where the CDR3 ends; the end is completed using the germline J gene. This chain connects TRBV20-1 to TRBJ1-5; 8 bases align to TRBD1. CDR3 length: 15 residues. Per germline, CDR1 DFQATT and CDR2 SNEGSKA (reference sequence). J was trimmed by 7 bases and V by 1 base; bases with no gene match: 9. The chain's CDR3 is CSARGTGRIGQPQHF. The sequenced CDR3 bases are TGCAGTGCTAGAGGGACAGGGAGAATTGGACAGCCC.

To note about this clone: The read is 3 residues too short to cover the CDR3 end, so that end is filled in from the germline J gene. The chain uses TRBV20-1 and TRBJ2-3, with 10 bases identical to TRBD2. V shed 0 bases, J shed 2 bases, and the junction held 8 bases outside the gene matches. CDR3 size: 17 residues. Germline assignment: CDR1 DFQATT and CDR2 SNEGSKA (reference sequence). This chain's CDR3 is CSARDSSGGGSTDTQYF. The part of the CDR3 DNA that was read is TGCAGTGCTAGAGATTCGAGCGGGGGGGGTTCCACAGATACG.

Partial CDR3 DNA: TGTGCCTGGAGTGTCGGGGTCTCCTACGAC. Its protein is CAWSVGVSYD. The full CDR3 sequence reads CAWSVGVSYDYTF. This rearrangement joins TRBV30 to TRBJ1-2; D is unresolved. Read sequence stops 3 residues before the CDR3 end, and the germline J gene provides the missing end. The CDR3 consists of 13 residues. Per the germline V gene, CDR1 is GTSNPN and CDR2 is SVGIG (reference sequence).

Points on this clone: Sequencing ends 3 residues short of the CDR3 end; the germline J gene provides the rest. The chain carries TRBV7-9 and TRBJ2-7; 8 bases align to TRBD1. There are 14 residues in the CDR3. With 5 bases clipped from V and 3 bases from J, the junction kept 6 bases outside the gene matches. Germline loops: CDR1 SEHNR, CDR2 FQNEAQ (reference sequence). This chain's CDR3 is CASSALQGVYEQYF. The covered CDR3 bases are TGTGCCAGCAGCGCTTTACAGGGGGTCTACGAG.

With regard to this clone: The CDR3 extends 3 residues past the end of the read, so its final part is completed from the germline J gene. V and J are TRBV5-6 and TRBJ1-3; D is uncertain. CDR1 SGHDT and CDR2 YYEEEE come from the germline V gene. V lost 2 bases to trimming and J lost 1 base, with 10 bases between them. This CDR3 comprises 15 residues. CDR3 residues: CASSFTVLSGNTIYF. Incomplete CDR3 DNA: TGTGCCAGCAGCTTTACAGTCCTTTCTGGAAACACC.

A word on this clone: The read ends 3 residues before the CDR3 terminus; that terminus is restored from the germline J gene. The chain couples TRBV27 to TRBJ2-7; 9 nucleotides align to TRBD1. The CDR3 is made up of 13 amino acids. Germline CDR1 MNHEY, CDR2 SMNVEV (reference sequence). The ends lost 10 bases at V and 3 bases at J; junction bases unmatched: 7. The CDR3 region is CATSPGQGYEQYF. Partial CDR3 DNA: TGTGCCACCTCTCCGGGACAGGGCTACGAG.

Notes on this clone: The read is 3 residues too short to cover the CDR3 end, so that end is filled in from the germline J gene. This rearrangement joins TRBV19 to TRBJ1-2; D uncertain. V was shortened by 1 base and J by 0 bases, with 6 bases between the two germline ends. The CDR3 has 14 amino acids. Germline V lookup: CDR1 LNHDA, CDR2 SQIVND (reference sequence). This chain's CDR3 is CASSIGTSNYGYTF. The covered CDR3 bases are TGTGCCAGTAGTATAGGCACTTCTAACTATGGC.

Notes on this clone: The read finishes 3 residues shy of the CDR3 end, and the germline J gene is used to complete it. The chain uses TRBV20-1 and TRBJ2-3, with 8 bases aligning to TRBD1. The J segment lost 0 bases and the V segment lost 5 bases, leaving 10 bases of the junction unmatched. This CDR3 region has 16 residues. CDR1 is DFQATT and CDR2 is SNEGSKA in the germline V gene (reference sequence). The CDR3 protein is CSAVKGQAPSTDTQYF. The CDR3 DNA, read in part, is TGCAGTGCTGTAAAGGGACAGGCCCCTAGCACAGATACG.

Worth noting for this clone: The CDR3 extends 3 residues past the end of the read, so its final part is completed from the germline J gene. This chain joins TRBV6-2 or TRBV6-3 and TRBJ2-3; D might be TRBD1 (7 bases). CDR3 length equals 11 residues. Germline V lookup: CDR1 MNHEY, CDR2 SVGEGT. The V and J ends lost 8 bases and 6 bases respectively, with 9 bases between them. Here the CDR3 reads CASAGGDTQYF. The DNA read from the CDR3 is TGTGCCAGCGCAGGGGGGGATACG.

Remarks on this clone: The read ends 3 residues shy of where the CDR3 ends; the end is completed using the germline J gene. The V gene is TRBV5-8, the J gene TRBJ2-5, with TRBD1 matching 10 bases. The germline V gene has CDR1 SGHTS and CDR2 YDEGEE. The CDR3 runs 14 residues. Unmatched junction bases numbered 5, after V lost 4 bases and J lost 5 bases. The sequenced part of the CDR3 DNA is TGTGCCAGCAGCACCGGGACAGGGGTCGAGACC. This encodes CASSTGTGVET. The whole CDR3 is CASSTGTGVETQYF.

Details on this clone: The observed sequence ends 3 residues before the CDR3 terminus, with the missing tail filled in from the germline J gene. V gene TRBV2 combines with J gene TRBJ2-3; no clear D gene. This CDR3 spans 12 amino acids. The germline V gene has CDR1 SNHLY and CDR2 FYNNEI. Trimming removed 4 bases at V and 4 bases at J, with 6 bases between. The CDR3 is CASSVGADTQYF. The DNA read from the CDR3 is TGTGCCAGCAGTGTGGGCGCAGATACG.

Regarding this clone: The read ends 3 residues before the CDR3 terminus; that terminus is restored from the germline J gene. This chain joins TRBV4-1 and TRBJ2-3, with 7 bases aligning to TRBD2. Germline CDR1 and CDR2: MGHRA and YSYEKL. Losses at the gene ends were 4 bases for V and 0 bases for J; bases not matched to a gene: 7. This CDR3 has 16 residues. CDR3: CASSPLALKSTDTQYF. CDR3 DNA (partial): TGCGCCAGCAGCCCACTAGCGCTAAAAAGCACAGATACG.

In the case of this clone: The read gets to within 3 residues of the CDR3 end, and the germline J gene fills in the rest. This chain uses TRBV30 with TRBJ2-5, with no clear D. V dropped 4 bases and J dropped 2 bases, with 5 bases sitting between them. There are 11 residues in the CDR3. Germline assignment: CDR1 GTSNPN and CDR2 SVGIG (reference sequence). CDR3 amino acids: CAWTVQETQYF. CDR3 bases read: TGTGCCTGGACAGTACAAGAGACC.

The covered CDR3 bases are TGTGCCATCAGTGACCCAGGCGGGACTAGCGGGTACGAG. It codes for CAISDPGGTSGYE. The complete CDR3 reads CAISDPGGTSGYEQYF. The rearrangement uses TRBV10-3 and TRBJ2-7; TRBD2 agrees at 12 bases. The read finishes 3 residues shy of the CDR3 end, and the germline J gene is used to complete it. Germline V gives CDR1 ENHRY, CDR2 SYGVKD. V shed 3 bases and J 4 bases; nucleotides not matched to a gene: 7. The CDR3 is 16 residues long.

Comment on this clone: The read terminates 3 residues ahead of where the CDR3 ends, so the germline J gene completes it. The V and J genes are TRBV5-4 and TRBJ1-2, with 7 bases fitting TRBD1. Germline-derived CDR1 and CDR2 are SGHNT and YYREEE (reference sequence). The V gene end was trimmed by 4 bases and the J gene end by 7 bases; junction bases not matched to a gene: 7. The CDR3 is 13 residues long. The CDR3 here is CASSLPSGGGYTF. The DNA read from the CDR3 is TGTGCCAGCAGCCTGCCCTCAGGGGGTGGC.

Remarks on this clone: The read ends 3 residues early relative to the CDR3; the germline J gene fills the gap. J is TRBJ1-2 and V is TRBV20-1; TRBD1 matches 8 bases. J was trimmed by 6 bases and V by 1 base; bases with no gene match: 4. Germline V lookup: CDR1 DFQATT, CDR2 SNEGSKA (reference sequence). The length of the CDR3 is 13 residues. The part of the CDR3 DNA that was read is TGCAGTGCTAGAGGACAGGGGCTGGATGGC. Translated, it gives CSARGQGLDG. The complete CDR3 protein is CSARGQGLDGYTF.

As regards this clone: The limits of the CDR3 on the DNA are not certain, so only TCRdb's listed CDR3 is given. This CDR3 is also generated by other DNA sequences in the sample. This sequence joins TRBV6-2 or TRBV6-3 and TRBJ2-3; TRBD2 is the table's D call and was not checked against the DNA. The CDR3 extends over 13 residues, inclusive of both ends. Germline CDR1 reads MNHEY; CDR2 reads SVGEGT. CDR3 residues: CASTSTSGLSQYF.

With regard to this clone: The read gets to within 3 residues of the CDR3 end, and the germline J gene fills in the rest. The chain carries TRBV20-1 and TRBJ1-1; tentative D call: TRBD1 (5 bases). The CDR3 has 14 amino acids. Trimming pared 5 bases from V and 5 bases from J, leaving 18 bases between. Germline V gives CDR1 DFQATT, CDR2 SNEGSKA (reference sequence). CDR3 sequence reads: CSAVDPAGSTEAFF. The CDR3 DNA, read in part, is TGCAGTGCTGTGGACCCGGCAGGGTCTACTGAA.

Worth noting for this clone: The sequenced fragment ends 3 residues before the CDR3 boundary, so the rest is inferred from the germline J gene. This chain joins TRBV19 and TRBJ2-5, with TRBD1 matching over 7 bases. Losses at the gene ends were 7 bases for V and 5 bases for J; bases not matched to a gene: 7. Germline values: CDR1 LNHDA, CDR2 SQIVND (reference sequence). The CDR3 contains 13 residues. The chain's CDR3 is CASMSHRGETQYF. The covered CDR3 bases are TGTGCCAGTATGAGTCACAGGGGTGAGACC.

With respect to this clone: The CDR3 end is not reached by the read, which stops 3 residues before it; the germline J gene fills it in. Additional DNA sequences in this sample encode the identical CDR3. The gene calls are TRBV5-1 and TRBJ1-1; possibly TRBD1 for D (5 bases). The germline V gene encodes CDR1 SGHRS and CDR2 YFSETQ. V lost 1 base, J lost 1 base, and 8 bases lay in between. This CDR3 is 14 amino acids long. The CDR3 DNA, read in part, is TGCGCCAGCAGCTTGTCCGGGGGGAACACTGAA. This translates into CASSLSGGNTE. The entire CDR3 sequence reads CASSLSGGNTEAFF.